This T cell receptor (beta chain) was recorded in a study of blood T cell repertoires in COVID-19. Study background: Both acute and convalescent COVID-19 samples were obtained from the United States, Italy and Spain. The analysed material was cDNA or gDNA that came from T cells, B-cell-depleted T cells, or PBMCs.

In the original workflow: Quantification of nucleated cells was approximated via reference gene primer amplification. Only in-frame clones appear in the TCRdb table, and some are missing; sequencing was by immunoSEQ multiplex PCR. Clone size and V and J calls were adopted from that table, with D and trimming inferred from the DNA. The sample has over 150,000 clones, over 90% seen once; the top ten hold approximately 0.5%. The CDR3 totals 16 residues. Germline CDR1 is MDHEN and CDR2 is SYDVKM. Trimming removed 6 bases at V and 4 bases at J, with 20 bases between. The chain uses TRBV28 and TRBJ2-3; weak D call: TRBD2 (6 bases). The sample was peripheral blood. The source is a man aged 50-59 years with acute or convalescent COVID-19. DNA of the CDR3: TGTGCCAGCAGGACCTGGGGGGTCCAGGGTTCAGATACGCAGTATTTT. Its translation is CASRTWGVQGSDTQYF.